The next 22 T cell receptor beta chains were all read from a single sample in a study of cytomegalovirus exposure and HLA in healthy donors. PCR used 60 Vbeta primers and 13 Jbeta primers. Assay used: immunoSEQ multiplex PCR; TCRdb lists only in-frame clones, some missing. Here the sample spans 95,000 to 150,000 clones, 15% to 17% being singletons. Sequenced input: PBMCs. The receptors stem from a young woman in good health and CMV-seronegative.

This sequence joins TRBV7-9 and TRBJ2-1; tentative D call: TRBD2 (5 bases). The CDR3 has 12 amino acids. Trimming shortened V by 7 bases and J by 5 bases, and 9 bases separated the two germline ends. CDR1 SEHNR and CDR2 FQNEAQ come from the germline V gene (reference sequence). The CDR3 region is CASTGLNNEQFF. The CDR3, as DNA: TGTGCCAGCACCGGACTCAACAATGAGCAGTTCTTC.

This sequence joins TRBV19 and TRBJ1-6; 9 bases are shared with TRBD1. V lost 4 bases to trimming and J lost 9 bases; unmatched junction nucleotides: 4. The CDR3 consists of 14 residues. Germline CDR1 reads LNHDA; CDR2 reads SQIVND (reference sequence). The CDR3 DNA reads TGTGCCAGTAGTAACCGGGACAGGGCTTCACCCCTCCACTTT. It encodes CASSNRDRASPLHF.

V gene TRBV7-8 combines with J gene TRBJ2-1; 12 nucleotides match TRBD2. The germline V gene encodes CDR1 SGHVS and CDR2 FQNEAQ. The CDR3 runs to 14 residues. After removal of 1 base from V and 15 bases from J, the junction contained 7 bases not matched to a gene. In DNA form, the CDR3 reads TGTGCCAGCAGCTTAGGTGCTAGCGGGGGGGCCTGGTTCTTC. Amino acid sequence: CASSLGASGGAWFF.

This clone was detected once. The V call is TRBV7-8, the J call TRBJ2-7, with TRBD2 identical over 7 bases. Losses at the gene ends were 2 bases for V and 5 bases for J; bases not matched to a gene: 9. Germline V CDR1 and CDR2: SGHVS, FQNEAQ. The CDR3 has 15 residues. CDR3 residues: CASSLKRLAEHEQYF. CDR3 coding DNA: TGTGCCAGCAGCTTAAAAAGGCTAGCGGAGCACGAGCAGTACTTC.

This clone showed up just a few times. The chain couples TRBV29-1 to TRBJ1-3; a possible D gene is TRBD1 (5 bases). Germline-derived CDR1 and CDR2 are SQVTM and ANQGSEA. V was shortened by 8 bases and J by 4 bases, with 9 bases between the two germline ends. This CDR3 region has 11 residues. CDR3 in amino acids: CSIWTGNTIYF. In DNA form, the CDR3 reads TGCAGCATTTGGACAGGAAACACCATATATTTT.

CDR3 DNA sequence: TGCGCCAGCAGCTTGAACCCGACAGGGACGGGAAACACCATATATTTT. Protein: CASSLNPTGTGNTIYF. This chain joins TRBV5-1 and TRBJ1-3; 7 nucleotides match TRBD1. Germline V gene sequence: CDR1 SGHRS, CDR2 YFSETQ. The junction had 8 bases not matched to a gene; V was cut back by 1 base and J by 4 bases. There are 16 residues in the CDR3.

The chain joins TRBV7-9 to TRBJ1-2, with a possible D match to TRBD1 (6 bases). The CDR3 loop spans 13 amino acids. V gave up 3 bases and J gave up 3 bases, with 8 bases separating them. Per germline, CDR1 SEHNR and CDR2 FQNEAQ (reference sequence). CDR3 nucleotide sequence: TGTGCCAGCAGCTTCCAGGGGTACTATGGCTACACCTTC. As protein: CASSFQGYYGYTF.

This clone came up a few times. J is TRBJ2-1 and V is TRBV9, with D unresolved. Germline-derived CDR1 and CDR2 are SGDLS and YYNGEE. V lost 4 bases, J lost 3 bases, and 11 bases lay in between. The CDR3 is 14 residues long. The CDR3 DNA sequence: TGTGCCAGCAGCTCCGAGGTCGGCTACAATGAGCAGTTCTTC. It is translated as CASSSEVGYNEQFF.

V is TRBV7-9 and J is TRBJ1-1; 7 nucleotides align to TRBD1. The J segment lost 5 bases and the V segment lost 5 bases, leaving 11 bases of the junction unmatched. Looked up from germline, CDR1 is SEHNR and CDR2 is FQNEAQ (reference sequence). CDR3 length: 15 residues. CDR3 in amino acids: CASSPRTGRETEAFF. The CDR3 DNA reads TGTGCCAGCAGCCCACGGACAGGTCGAGAGACTGAAGCTTTCTTT.

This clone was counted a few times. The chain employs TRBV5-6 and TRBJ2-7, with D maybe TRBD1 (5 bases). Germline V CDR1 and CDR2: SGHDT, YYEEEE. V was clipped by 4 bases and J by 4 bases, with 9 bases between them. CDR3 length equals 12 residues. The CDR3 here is CASSRTQYEQYF. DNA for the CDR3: TGTGCCAGCAGCAGGACACAGTACGAGCAGTACTTC. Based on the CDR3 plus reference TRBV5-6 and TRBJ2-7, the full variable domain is DAGVTQSPTHLIKTRGQQVTLRCSPKSGHDTVSWYQQALGQGPQFIFQYYEEEERQRGNFPDRFSGHQFPNYSSELNVNALLLGDSALYLCASSRTQYEQYFGPGTRLTVT.

The CDR3 DNA follows: TGTGCCAGCAGTTACAGCTCGCGGGCCTACGAGCAGTACTTC. This codes for CASSYSSRAYEQYF. This chain connects TRBV6-5 to TRBJ2-7; TRBD2 might be the D (5 bases). The germline V gene has CDR1 MNHEY and CDR2 SVGAGI. Deletions cut 2 bases from V and 2 bases from J, with 10 bases between. This CDR3 comprises 14 residues.

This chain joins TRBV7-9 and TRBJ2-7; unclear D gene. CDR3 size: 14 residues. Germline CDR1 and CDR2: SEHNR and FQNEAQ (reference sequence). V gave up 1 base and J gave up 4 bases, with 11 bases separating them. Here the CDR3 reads CASSLVGSSYEQYF. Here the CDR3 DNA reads TGTGCCAGCAGCTTAGTTGGCAGTTCATACGAGCAGTACTTC. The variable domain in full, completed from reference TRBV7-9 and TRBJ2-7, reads DTGVSQNPRHKITKRGQNVTFRCDPISEHNRLYWYRQTLGQGPEFLTYFQNEAQLEKSRLLSDRFSAERPKGSFSTLEIQRTEQGDSAMYLCASSLVGSSYEQYFGPGTRLTVT.

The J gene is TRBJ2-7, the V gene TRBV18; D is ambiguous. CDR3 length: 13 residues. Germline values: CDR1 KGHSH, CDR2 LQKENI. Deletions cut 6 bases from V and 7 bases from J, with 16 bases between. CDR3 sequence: CASSQGPGGEQYF. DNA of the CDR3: TGTGCCAGCTCCCAAGGCCCGGGTGGGGAGCAGTACTTC.

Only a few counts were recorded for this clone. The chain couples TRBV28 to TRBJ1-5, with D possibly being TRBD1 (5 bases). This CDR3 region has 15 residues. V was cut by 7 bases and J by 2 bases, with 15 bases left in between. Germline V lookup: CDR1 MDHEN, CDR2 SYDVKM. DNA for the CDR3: TGTGCCAGCAATGCCGGGGGAGAGGGCAATCAGCCCCAGCATTTT. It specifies CASNAGGEGNQPQHF.

In DNA form, the CDR3 reads TGTGCCATTAGGACTAGCGGGCAAGACGAGCAGTACTTC. Translated, it gives CAIRTSGQDEQYF. The rearrangement joins TRBV10-3 to TRBJ2-7; 11 nucleotides align to TRBD2. Trimming took 9 bases from V and 5 from J; bases not matched to a gene: 6. Germline CDR1 ENHRY, CDR2 SYGVKD. This CDR3 is 13 amino acids long.

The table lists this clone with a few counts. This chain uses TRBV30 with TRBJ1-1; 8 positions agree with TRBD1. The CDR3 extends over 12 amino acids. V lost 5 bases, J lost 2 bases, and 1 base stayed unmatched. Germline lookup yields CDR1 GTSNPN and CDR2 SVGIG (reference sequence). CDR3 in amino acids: CAWGQGNTEAFF. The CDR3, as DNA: TGTGCCTGGGGACAGGGAAACACTGAAGCTTTCTTT.

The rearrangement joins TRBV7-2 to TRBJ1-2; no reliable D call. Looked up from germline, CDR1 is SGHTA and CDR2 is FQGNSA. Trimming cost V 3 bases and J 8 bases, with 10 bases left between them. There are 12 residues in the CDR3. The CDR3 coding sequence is TGTGCCAGCAGCTTTCCCCCGGGAGGCTACACCTTC. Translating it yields CASSFPPGGYTF.

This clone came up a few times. The CDR3 DNA is TGTGCCAGCAGCCCAGGGGACCTCAACACTGAAGCTTTCTTT. Translating it yields CASSPGDLNTEAFF. This chain joins TRBV7-3 and TRBJ1-1, with D maybe TRBD1 (6 bases). Germline CDR1 SGHTA, CDR2 FQGTGA. CDR3 length: 14 residues. Trimming removed 5 bases at V and 2 bases at J, with 12 bases between.

The DNA for the CDR3 is TGTGCCAGTTTTCCGGCGGGATACACAGATACGCAGTATTTT. It is translated as CASFPAGYTDTQYF. The chain uses TRBV28 and TRBJ2-3, with D possibly matching TRBD2 (6 bases). The V end was cut by 9 bases, the J end by 2 bases, with 15 bases between. CDR1 MDHEN and CDR2 SYDVKM come from the germline V gene. The CDR3 spans 14 residues. Full variable domain (rest looked up from reference TRBV28 and TRBJ2-3): DVKVTQSSRYLVKRTGEKVFLECVQDMDHENMFWYRQDPGLGLRLIYFSYDVKMKEKGDIPEGYSVSREKKERFSLILESASTNQTSMYLCASFPAGYTDTQYFGPGTRLTVL.

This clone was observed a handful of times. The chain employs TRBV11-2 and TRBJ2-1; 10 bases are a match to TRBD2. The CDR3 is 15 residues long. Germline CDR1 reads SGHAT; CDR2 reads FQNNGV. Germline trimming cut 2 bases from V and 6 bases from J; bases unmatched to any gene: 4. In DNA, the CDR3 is TGTGCCAGCAGCTTACAGCGGGGGGGCCTCAATGAGCAGTTCTTC. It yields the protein CASSLQRGGLNEQFF.

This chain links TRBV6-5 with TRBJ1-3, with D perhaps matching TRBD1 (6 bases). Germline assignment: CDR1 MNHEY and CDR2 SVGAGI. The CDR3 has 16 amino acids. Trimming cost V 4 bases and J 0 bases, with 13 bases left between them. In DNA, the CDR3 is TGTGCCAGCAGTTTACGACAGGCTCGCTCTGGAAACACCATATATTTT. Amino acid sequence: CASSLRQARSGNTIYF.

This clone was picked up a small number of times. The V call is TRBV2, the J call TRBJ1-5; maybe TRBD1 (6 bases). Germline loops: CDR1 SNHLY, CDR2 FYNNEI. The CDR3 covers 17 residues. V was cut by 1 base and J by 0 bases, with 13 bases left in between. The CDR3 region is CASSEVPGAYSNQPQHF. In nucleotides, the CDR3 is TGTGCCAGCAGTGAAGTCCCAGGGGCATATAGCAATCAGCCCCAGCATTTT.